The 2 T cell receptor beta chains in this list originate from one sample, sequenced in a study of blood T cell repertoires in COVID-19. TCRdb's table, derived via immunoSEQ multiplex PCR, lists solely in-frame clones and lacks some. The sample has about 140,000 clones, 70% to 90% seen once. The sample consisted of PBMCs or T cells enriched from blood (not recorded which). The source is a woman aged 40 to 49 who had recovered from COVID-19.

The chain recombines TRBV19 with TRBJ2-7; tentatively, D is TRBD2 (5 bases). Between the trimmed V and J ends, which lost 5 bases and 1 base, there was a span of 15 bases. Germline lookup yields CDR1 LNHDA and CDR2 SQIVND (reference sequence). The CDR3 runs to 15 residues. CDR3 sequence (DNA): TGTGCCAGTAGTTGGAGCGGCAGTGGGTCCTACGAGCAGTACTTC. This translates into CASSWSGSGSYEQYF.

This clone was counted a few times. The V call is TRBV28, the J call TRBJ2-7; 8 bases map to TRBD1. Germline CDR1 reads MDHEN; CDR2 reads SYDVKM. J lost 5 bases, V lost 5 bases, and 8 bases had no gene match. The CDR3 is 14 amino acids. CDR3 amino acids: CASSRTGNNDEQYF. DNA for the CDR3: TGTGCCAGCAGTCGGACAGGGAACAACGACGAGCAGTACTTC.